Reported below is one T cell receptor beta chain. The antigen is not known. Vbeta (60) and Jbeta (13) primers were used in the PCR. Sequenced by immunoSEQ multiplex PCR; TCRdb stores in-frame clones only, minus some. The sample lists approximately 190,000 clones, approximately 88% occurring once. These data belong to a study of cytomegalovirus exposure and HLA in healthy donors. Study conclusions and caveats: Reportedly, a later analysis found an Asian-associated ancestry cluster had fewer N-insertions than the roughly 700-donor mean.

CDR3 size: 15 residues. Looked up from germline, CDR1 is SGHTA and CDR2 is FQGNSA. The V and J ends lost 3 bases and 0 bases, in that order; junction bases with no gene match: 4. The receptor's source is a woman aged 50 to 60 in good health and CMV-seropositive. Material for sequencing was PBMCs. This chain joins TRBV7-2 and TRBJ2-7; 8 nucleotides agree with TRBD2. CDR3 residues: CASSLTSVSSYEQYF. CDR3 in DNA: TGTGCCAGCAGCTTGACTAGCGTAAGCTCCTACGAGCAGTACTTC.